The 28 T cell receptor beta chains given below trace back to one sample, sequenced in a study of blood T cell repertoires in COVID-19. Here immunoSEQ multiplex PCR was the method, and the copy in TCRdb shows in-frame clones only, minus some. The repertoire includes under 90,000 clones, roughly four fifths of them detected once, and 40% to 50% sits in the top ten. The sample was peripheral blood. The receptor set was obtained from an elderly man with acute or convalescent COVID-19.

Only one count was recorded for this clone. The V and J genes are TRBV19 and TRBJ2-3, with D possibly TRBD1 on 5 matching bases. Germline V lookup: CDR1 LNHDA, CDR2 SQIVND (reference sequence). This CDR3 has 14 residues. V lost 6 bases and J 1 base, leaving 11 bases between the germline ends. The CDR3 loop is CASSQTVGTDTQYF. In nucleotides, the CDR3 is TGTGCCAGTAGCCAGACAGTAGGCACAGATACGCAGTATTTT.

In its sample, this clone was seen once. J is TRBJ1-2 and V is TRBV5-4, with a possible D match to TRBD1 (6 bases). This CDR3 comprises 13 residues. Germline CDR1 SGHNT, CDR2 YYREEE (reference sequence). The V and J ends lost 0 bases and 3 bases respectively, with 6 bases between them. Written as DNA, the CDR3 is TGTGCCAGCAGCTTGGACAGGGACTATGGCTACACCTTC. Translation: CASSLDRDYGYTF.

This clone appeared once. V gene TRBV11-3 combines with J gene TRBJ2-2; TRBD1 matches 8 bases. The CDR3 is 15 amino acids. With 5 bases clipped from V and 10 bases from J, the junction kept 12 bases outside the gene matches. Germline CDR1 is SGHNT and CDR2 is YENEEA. In nucleotides, the CDR3 is TGTGCCAGCAGCCTCGGGACAGGTGGTCAAGAGGAGCTGTTTTTT. This sequence encodes CASSLGTGGQEELFF.

The genes are TRBV7-2 and TRBJ1-1, with 7 bases aligning to TRBD1. There are 15 residues in the CDR3. After removal of 4 bases from V and 4 bases from J, the junction contained 9 bases not matched to a gene. CDR1 is SGHTA, CDR2 FQGNSA, per germline. The CDR3 coding sequence is TGTGCCAGCAGCTCACAGGGGAAGGGGGTCACTGAAGCTTTCTTT. This sequence encodes CASSSQGKGVTEAFF.

The V gene is TRBV11-2, the J gene TRBJ2-7; 9 bases fit TRBD1. CDR3 length equals 14 residues. The germline gives CDR1 SGHAT, CDR2 FQNNGV. Unmatched junction bases numbered 8, after V lost 8 bases and J lost 3 bases. The CDR3: CASGDRDRDYEQYF. In nucleotides, the CDR3 is TGTGCCAGCGGGGACCGGGACAGGGACTACGAGCAGTACTTC.

This rearrangement joins TRBV3-1 (or the pseudogene TRBV3-2) to TRBJ1-1, with 10 bases fitting TRBD1. CDR1 is LGHDT, CDR2 YNNKEL, per germline (reference sequence). The CDR3 contains 13 residues. V was clipped by 4 bases and J by 10 bases; unmatched bases: 6. The CDR3 DNA follows: TGTGCCAGCAGCCTAGGACAGGGGGAGGTAGCTTTCTTT. Translating it yields CASSLGQGEVAFF.

The chain carries TRBV15 and TRBJ2-5; 7 bases map to TRBD1. The germline gives CDR1 LNHNV, CDR2 YYDKDF (reference sequence). Trimming at V came to 0 bases and at J to 2 bases, leaving 6 bases not matched to a gene. CDR3 length: 16 amino acids. The CDR3 here is CATSRDLGTAQETQYF. The CDR3 DNA reads as TGTGCCACCAGCAGAGATTTGGGGACAGCGCAAGAGACCCAGTACTTC.

This sequence joins TRBV5-1 and TRBJ2-3; the D gene is possibly TRBD1 (5 bases). In germline, CDR1 is SGHRS, CDR2 YFSETQ. This CDR3 has 13 residues. Deletions cut 5 bases from V and 2 bases from J, with 9 bases between. The CDR3 DNA reads as TGCGCCAGCAGACAGGATTCCACAGATACGCAGTATTTT. Its protein is CASRQDSTDTQYF.

The chain has TRBV7-2 and TRBJ2-3; 8 bases match TRBD2. The CDR3 consists of 18 residues. Germline assignment: CDR1 SGHTA and CDR2 FQGNSA. With 2 bases clipped from V and 4 bases from J, the junction kept 14 bases outside the gene matches. The CDR3 loop reads CASSLIAQLAVTSDTQYF. The CDR3 DNA sequence: TGTGCCAGCAGCTTAATTGCCCAACTAGCGGTCACATCAGATACGCAGTATTTT.

This clone was observed a few times. The rearrangement uses TRBV11-3 and TRBJ2-1; 10 bases map to TRBD1. There are 14 residues in the CDR3. J lost 6 bases, V lost 3 bases, and 2 bases had no gene match. CDR1 is SGHNT, CDR2 YENEEA, per germline. In DNA, the CDR3 is TGTGCCAGCAGCTTCCGGACAGGGGGCAATGAGCAGTTCTTC. The encoded protein is CASSFRTGGNEQFF.

The rearrangement joins TRBV19 to TRBJ1-5; TRBD1 is a possible D gene (5 bases). Germline loops: CDR1 LNHDA, CDR2 SQIVND (reference sequence). Trimming pared 8 bases from V and 5 bases from J, leaving 16 bases between. This CDR3 has 14 amino acids. The CDR3 loop is CASSYGGSYQPQHF. The CDR3 DNA reads TGTGCCAGTTCCTATGGGGGGTCGTATCAGCCCCAGCATTTT.

The chain combines TRBV7-9 with TRBJ1-5; D gene uncertain. Germline values: CDR1 SEHNR, CDR2 FQNEAQ (reference sequence). The CDR3 totals 15 residues. Trimming shortened V by 5 bases and J by 0 bases, and 11 bases separated the two germline ends. The CDR3 DNA sequence: TGTGCCAGCAGCCCCCGAGGGTCTAGCAATCAGCCCCAGCATTTT. The encoded protein is CASSPRGSSNQPQHF.

The chain uses TRBV9 and TRBJ2-1, with a possible D match to TRBD1 (6 bases). The germline V and J ends were trimmed by 0 bases and 1 base, with 11 bases remaining between them. This CDR3 has 16 residues. Germline loops: CDR1 SGDLS, CDR2 YYNGEE. The CDR3 here is CASSVAFRGSYNEQFF. The CDR3 DNA reads as TGTGCCAGCAGCGTAGCTTTCAGGGGATCCTACAATGAGCAGTTCTTC.

The chain has TRBV6-5 and TRBJ2-1; 7 bases line up with TRBD2. This CDR3 is built from 13 residues. Germline lookup yields CDR1 MNHEY and CDR2 SVGAGI. Unmatched junction bases numbered 3, after V lost 2 bases and J lost 8 bases. CDR3 sequence reads: CASSYSGADEQFF. CDR3 in DNA: TGTGCCAGCAGTTACAGCGGGGCCGATGAGCAGTTCTTC.

This chain uses TRBV6-1 with TRBJ1-6; 8 bases line up with TRBD1. CDR3 length: 18 residues. The ends lost 2 bases at V and 7 bases at J; junction bases unmatched: 13. Germline V gene data show CDR1 as MNHNS and CDR2 as SASEGT. CDR3 coding DNA: TGTGCCAGCAGTGAATGGTTAGGCAGGGGGCAAGTCAATTCACCCCTCCACTTT. This gives the protein CASSEWLGRGQVNSPLHF.

This clone has just a few counts. This chain links TRBV5-1 with TRBJ1-2; 7 nucleotides agree with TRBD1. V dropped 3 bases and J dropped 7; count of bases not matched to a gene: 15. This CDR3 comprises 16 residues. Germline V gene data show CDR1 as SGHRS and CDR2 as YFSETQ. The CDR3 is CASSSANRGGVSGYTF. The CDR3, as DNA: TGCGCCAGCAGCTCGGCGAACAGGGGTGGAGTCTCTGGCTACACCTTC.

V gene TRBV6-2 or TRBV6-3 combines with J gene TRBJ1-5; D unclear. Between the trimmed V and J ends, which lost 1 base and 3 bases, there was a span of 13 bases. The length of the CDR3 is 16 residues. Germline V lookup: CDR1 MNHEY, CDR2 SVGEGT. CDR3 region: CASSYLPGVSNQPQHF. The CDR3 DNA reads TGTGCCAGCAGTTACTTGCCCGGGGTGTCCAATCAGCCCCAGCATTTT.

The V call is TRBV3-1 (or the pseudogene TRBV3-2), the J call TRBJ2-1; 11 nucleotides align to TRBD2. The CDR3 has 19 residues. Germline V lookup: CDR1 LGHDT, CDR2 YNNKEL (reference sequence). J was trimmed by 0 bases and V by 0 bases; bases with no gene match: 7. CDR3 coding DNA: TGTGCCAGCAGCCAAGATCCGGGACTAGCGGATTACTCCTACAATGAGCAGTTCTTC. As protein: CASSQDPGLADYSYNEQFF.

V and J are TRBV19 and TRBJ1-2, with 7 bases aligning to TRBD1. The CDR3 has 14 amino acids. The germline V gene has CDR1 LNHDA and CDR2 SQIVND (reference sequence). Germline trimming cut 6 bases from V and 4 bases from J; bases unmatched to any gene: 8. CDR3 sequence: CASSSSDRAYGYTF. CDR3 bases: TGTGCCAGTAGCTCCTCCGACAGGGCCTATGGCTACACCTTC.

The genes are TRBV3-1 (or the pseudogene TRBV3-2) and TRBJ2-3; 11 bases agree with TRBD2. With 6 bases clipped from V and 6 bases from J, the junction kept 5 bases outside the gene matches. This CDR3 has 14 residues. In germline, CDR1 is LGHDT, CDR2 YNNKEL (reference sequence). The CDR3 DNA is TGTGCCAGCAGTCGTAGCGGGGGGGCCGATACGCAGTATTTT. Its translation is CASSRSGGADTQYF.

The CDR3 DNA sequence: TGTGCCAGCTCAGCCACGGACAGGGGAAGCAATCAGCCCCAGCATTTT. It encodes CASSATDRGSNQPQHF. The chain is built from TRBV18 and TRBJ1-5, with 9 positions matching TRBD1. The CDR3 consists of 16 residues. Germline CDR1 is KGHSH and CDR2 is LQKENI. Losses at the gene ends were 5 bases for V and 1 base for J; bases not matched to a gene: 6.

The V call is TRBV4-3, the J call TRBJ1-6, with D tentatively TRBD1 (6 bases). The germline gives CDR1 LGHNA, CDR2 YSLEER. With 1 base removed from V and 9 bases from J, the gap between germline ends came to 13 bases. The CDR3 covers 15 residues. The CDR3, as DNA: TGCGCCAGCAGCCAAGGCAGGGGATACGGTTCACCCCTCCACTTT. Its protein is CASSQGRGYGSPLHF.

The chain carries TRBV5-1 and TRBJ1-2, with D possibly being TRBD1 (6 bases). Trimming took 4 bases from V and 4 from J, leaving 17 bases between them. The length of the CDR3 is 15 residues. Germline-derived CDR1 and CDR2 are SGHRS and YFSETQ. This CDR3 is CASSPGTTLGYGYTF. As DNA, the CDR3 is TGCGCCAGCAGCCCAGGGACAACTCTCGGCTATGGCTACACCTTC.

J is TRBJ1-2 and V is TRBV28; D may be TRBD1 (6 bases). Trimming pared 1 base from V and 4 bases from J, leaving 13 bases between. The germline CDR1 and CDR2 sequences are MDHEN and SYDVKM. This CDR3 has 15 amino acids. The CDR3 loop is CASSLYPRGVYGYTF. The CDR3 DNA reads as TGTGCCAGCAGTTTATATCCCAGGGGCGTCTATGGCTACACCTTC.

The chain recombines TRBV24-1 with TRBJ2-3; 9 bases are shared with TRBD2. In germline, CDR1 is KGHDR, CDR2 SFDVKD. This CDR3 region has 16 residues. The V segment lost 6 bases and the J segment 3 bases; nucleotides outside the gene matches: 9. As DNA, the CDR3 is TGTGCCACCAGTTCGAGCGGGAGGCCGGGGACAGATACGCAGTATTTT. Encoded protein: CATSSSGRPGTDTQYF.

J is TRBJ1-4 and V is TRBV7-8; D unclear. Deletions cut 3 bases from V and 0 bases from J, with 5 bases between. The CDR3 loop spans 14 amino acids. Germline V gene data show CDR1 as SGHVS and CDR2 as FQNEAQ. The CDR3 region has the DNA TGTGCCAGCAGCTTTCCTTCAACTAATGAAAAACTGTTTTTT. Translated, it gives CASSFPSTNEKLFF. The full variable domain, completed using reference TRBV7-8 and TRBJ1-4, is GAGVSQSPRYKVAKRGQDVALRCDPISGHVSLFWYQQALGQGPEFLTYFQNEAQLDKSGLPSDRFFAERPEGSVSTLKIQRTQQEDSAVYLCASSFPSTNEKLFFGSGTQLSVL.

The chain employs TRBV7-2 and TRBJ2-1; perhaps TRBD2 as D (5 bases). Germline CDR1 SGHTA, CDR2 FQGNSA. This CDR3 comprises 15 residues. Trimming took off 5 bases at V and 7 bases at J, with 18 bases between the two ends. The CDR3 region is CASSLQQLPGNEQFF. DNA for the CDR3: TGTGCCAGCAGCCTACAACAACTACCGGGGAATGAGCAGTTCTTC.

This clone was counted only a few times. This sequence joins TRBV6-5 and TRBJ1-6, with D unresolved. The CDR3 covers 14 residues. The V end was cut by 5 bases, the J end by 9 bases, with 14 bases between. Looked up from germline, CDR1 is MNHEY and CDR2 is SVGAGI. The DNA of the CDR3 is TGTGCCAGCAGTCGTACCCGGGAGACTTCACCCCTCCACTTT. It specifies CASSRTRETSPLHF.